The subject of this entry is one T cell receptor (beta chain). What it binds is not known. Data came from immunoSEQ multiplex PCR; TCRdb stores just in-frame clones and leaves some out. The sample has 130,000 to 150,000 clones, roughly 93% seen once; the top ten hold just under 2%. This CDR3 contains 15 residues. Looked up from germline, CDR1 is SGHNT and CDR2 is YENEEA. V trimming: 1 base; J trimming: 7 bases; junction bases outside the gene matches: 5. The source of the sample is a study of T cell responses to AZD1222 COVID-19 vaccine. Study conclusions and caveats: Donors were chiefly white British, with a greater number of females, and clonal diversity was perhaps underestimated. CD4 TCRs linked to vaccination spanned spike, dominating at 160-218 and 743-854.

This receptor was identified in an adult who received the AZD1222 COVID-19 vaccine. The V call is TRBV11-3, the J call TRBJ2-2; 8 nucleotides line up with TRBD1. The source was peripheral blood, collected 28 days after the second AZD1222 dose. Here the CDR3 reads CASSLGTGYDGELFF. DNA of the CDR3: TGTGCCAGCAGCTTAGGGACAGGGTATGACGGGGAGCTGTTTTTT.